This entry describes one TCR beta chain. No cognate antigen has been identified for it. Base qualities are not at hand, and no much larger clone is one base apart. This sample is part of a study of cytomegalovirus exposure and HLA in healthy donors (dated by TCRdb to the late 2010s). Regarding the complete study: According to an earlier analysis of 550 to 750 of the donors, 150 million to 200 million T cells yielded 117 million unique TCR beta sequences and about 300 Gb of sequence data. An early release that covered roughly 600 HLA-typed donors contained approximately 320 gigabases of sequencing data and tens of millions of unique TCR sequences. The genetic ancestry cluster associated with self-reported Caucasian donors included around four fifths of the approximately 410 genotyped donors. The study aimed to test whether cataloging public T cell receptors could reveal signatures of past pathogen exposure. The study used immunosequencing to profile the T cell repertoires of about 670 subjects and linked those repertoires to cytomegalovirus serostatus. Along with the 666-subject first cohort, a separate validation cohort of over a hundred different subjects was used. To predict cytomegalovirus infection status, the study brought together high-throughput TCR immunosequencing, statistical association of individual TCRs with disease status, and machine learning. A later analysis re-analyzed previously published TCR beta repertoires from 660 or so donors and added high-resolution HLA genotyping to study TCR occurrence patterns. In the later analysis, no new phenotypic data were used to find candidate immune exposures; instead, reliance was placed on TCR beta sequences and their occurrence across donors. In an earlier analysis of several hundred of the donors, high-throughput TCR beta sequencing was used to judge whether each TCR beta V gene segment behaved as functional or pseudogenic. Donor age, sex, ethnicity and CMV serostatus were compiled together with the repertoire data. Genome-wide SNP genotypes for about 60% of the roughly 700 donors were used in a later genetic analysis, which treated that subset as a discovery cohort. All discovery cohort repertoires had been generated using a single sequencing platform. Class I and class II HLA loci were covered by the typing at four-digit resolution. The number of donors typed differed by locus, with about 629-630 for A, B, C, DRB1 and DQB1, more than 500 for DQA1, over 600 for DPA1, and 472 for DPB1. Because of strong linkage in the cohort, roughly five DR-DQ haplotypes were treated as single units for association and clustering. Across approximately 400 genotyped donors of the cohort, an average of 235,054 unique TCR beta nucleotide sequences per donor were sequenced, and roughly a sixth of those sequences were non-productive. The paper as a whole reports these results and caveats: A later analysis reported that several top co-occurrence clusters appeared linked to parvovirus B19, influenza, CMV and Epstein-Barr virus. Most CMV-associated TCR beta chains appeared to be HLA-restricted in a later analysis, and the HLA associations seemed to be driven largely by CMV exposure. It was suggested by the authors that the approach could potentially be generalized to other disease states and immunological phenotypes. In the study, 150 to 200 TCR beta chains were listed as associated with cytomegalovirus. Approximately 18 rarely observed V segments, including chromosome 9 orphons, were excluded from the earlier analysis of almost 600 of the donors because counts were too low. A few of the identified cytomegalovirus-associated TCR beta chains were confirmed in vitro to be specific for cytomegalovirus antigens. A later analysis found that TCR association rates varied across HLA loci, with DRB1 alleles showing the most associated TCRs and HLA-C alleles the fewest. In a later analysis, around 17,000 TCR beta sequences were associated with specific HLA alleles at a false discovery rate of 0.05. A group of highly shared sequence variants was considered likely to be a technical artifact of the sequencing pipeline. In a later analysis, HLA-associated TCR beta chains were found to be more clonally expanded and to have lower generation probabilities than equally common non-associated chains. A further reported finding was that TCR beta sequences accurately predicted the HLA-A and HLA-B alleles for most subjects in the first cohort. Assigning TCR associations to individual alleles was difficult when HLA alleles, especially DR and DQ, strongly co-occurred. Because HLA typing was missing for some donors at each locus, association tests included only the typed subset. In both the original and validation cohorts, the classifier was reported to diagnose cytomegalovirus status with high specificity and sensitivity. Because the 87-base-pair reads could not distinguish some IMGT-functional V segments, including TRBV6-2 and TRBV6-3, those segments were excluded. This cohort had only TCR beta chains sequenced, and the lack of alpha or paired-chain data limited which features could be detected. Sequencing depth was assumed to be roughly uniform across donors in the presence/absence analyses, though that assumption may not hold. V-gene and J-gene trimming of TCR beta chains was associated with a missense DCLRE1C variant in a later genetic analysis, and the association was replicated in an independent cohort. Linkage disequilibrium might explain the correlated functional status among segregating V segments, but an unknown experimental factor could not be excluded. Compared with the approximately 670-donor mean, donors in an Asian-associated ancestry cluster had fewer N-insertions in productive TCRs, according to a later genetic analysis. In an earlier analysis of approximately 590 of the donors, most TCR beta V segments were observed in productive rearrangements about 87% or about 30% of the time, broadly matching IMGT annotations. Across donors, most TCR sequences were observed very rarely, whereas some public TCRs were present in many individuals. Immune exposure information for the cohort was limited to CMV serostatus.

The cohort was made up of 650 to 700 healthy bone marrow donors. All cohort members were sampled while nominally healthy, although unrecorded immune exposures were likely present. The donor was CMV seronegative and belonged to the group of several hundred seronegative cohort members. Every donor gave a peripheral blood sample, and the peripheral blood mononuclear cells from that sample were used for TCR beta sequencing. Genomic DNA extraction from the blood cell samples was performed with the Qiagen DNeasy Blood Extraction Kit. The library was made by the immunoSEQ multiplex PCR assay. The multiplex PCR relied on a mix of 60 forward primers for TCR Vbeta segments and 13 reverse primers for TCR Jbeta segments. Amplification of the CDR3 region of rearranged TCR beta genes was performed with a multiplex PCR assay on genomic DNA. The amplified TCR beta libraries were sequenced on the Illumina HiSeq System as 87-base-pair reads. On the authors' methods: In a later analysis, tens of millions of unique TCR beta chains were counted across the approximately 640 repertoires, and roughly 11 million of these chains were shared by at least two donors. Raw reads were error-corrected and collapsed into unique sequences by a nearest-neighbor algorithm in which closely related sequences were merged to remove PCR and sequencing errors. Alignment of CDR3 sequences to IMGT reference sequences was used to assign V, D and J gene segments. For a sequence to be retained, a match of at least six nucleotides to both a V gene segment and a J gene segment was required. Rearrangements were called productive when the CDR3 lacked stop codons and stayed in frame with V and J; all others were non-productive. Following IMGT convention, CDR3 was defined as the stretch from the second conserved V-encoded cysteine up to the conserved J-encoded phenylalanine. Sequences without an unambiguous match to a single V gene segment were excluded from the earlier analysis of approximately 560 of the donors. In an earlier analysis of a few hundred of the donors, a V segment was called functional when productive rearrangements were above 56.7%, and segregating when the standard deviation between donors exceeded 5%. To diagnose cytomegalovirus status from the catalog of TCR beta chain sequences, a statistical classification framework was built. In a later analysis, TCR nucleotide sequences were compared against IMGT/GENE-DB human TR gene sequences so that V and J genes could be assigned. A later analysis assigned CDR3 sequences and most-parsimonious VDJ recombination scenarios with the TCRdist pipeline. In a later analysis, each TCR beta chain was defined by its CDR3 amino acid sequence together with its V-gene family, and reads lacking a unique V-gene family were excluded. In a later analysis, fewer than 600 highly shared, low-generation-probability nucleotide sequences were removed to address suspected cross-contamination and a sequencing artifact. In a later analysis, a clonal expansion index was calculated for each public chain from normalized within-repertoire ranks of inferred template counts. In a later analysis, generation probabilities were computed using a VDJ recombination model fitted to out-of-frame rearrangements, and the results were checked against IGoR. In a later analysis, TCR-TCR, TCR-HLA and TCR-CMV co-occurrence was scored with hypergeometric tests, and a repertoire-size bias correction was applied to TCR pairs. A later analysis estimated false discovery rates by permuting HLA or CMV assignments 20 times. In a later analysis, co-occurring TCRs were grouped with DBSCAN, and TCRdist sequence similarity was added when clustering was performed within HLA-allele-positive subsets. Repertoires with fewer than 30,000 or more than 120,000 public chains, plus five repertoires with anomalous nucleotide sharing, were excluded from co-occurrence clustering. TCRdb holds this immuneACCESS table with in-frame rearrangements only. Some clones are missing; in checked studies, unresolved V genes explain under half, and the rest has no known cause. Clone size and the V and J calls come from that table; the DNA yielded D and trimming. The sample table lists under 150,000 clones, about 82% of them with a count of one. The ten largest make up 3.4% of the sample.

The CDR1 and CDR2 encoded by the germline V gene (reference sequence) are SEHNR and FQNEAQ. The CDR3 measures 17 amino acids from cysteine to phenylalanine. The DNA shown is the 51-base CDR3, in frame from base 1. The V and J ends are trimmed by 4 bases and 0 bases, leaving 15 bases between them. Sequencing was carried out using PBMCs. This chain is built from TRBV7-9 and TRBJ2-2; D gene: possibly TRBD1, on 5 matching bases. This TCR came from a male donor in good health and CMV-seronegative. The sequenced DNA: TGTGCCAGCAGCTCGGACACAACCTCCTCGAACACCGGGGAGCTGTTTTTT. This yields the protein CASSSDTTSSNTGELFF.